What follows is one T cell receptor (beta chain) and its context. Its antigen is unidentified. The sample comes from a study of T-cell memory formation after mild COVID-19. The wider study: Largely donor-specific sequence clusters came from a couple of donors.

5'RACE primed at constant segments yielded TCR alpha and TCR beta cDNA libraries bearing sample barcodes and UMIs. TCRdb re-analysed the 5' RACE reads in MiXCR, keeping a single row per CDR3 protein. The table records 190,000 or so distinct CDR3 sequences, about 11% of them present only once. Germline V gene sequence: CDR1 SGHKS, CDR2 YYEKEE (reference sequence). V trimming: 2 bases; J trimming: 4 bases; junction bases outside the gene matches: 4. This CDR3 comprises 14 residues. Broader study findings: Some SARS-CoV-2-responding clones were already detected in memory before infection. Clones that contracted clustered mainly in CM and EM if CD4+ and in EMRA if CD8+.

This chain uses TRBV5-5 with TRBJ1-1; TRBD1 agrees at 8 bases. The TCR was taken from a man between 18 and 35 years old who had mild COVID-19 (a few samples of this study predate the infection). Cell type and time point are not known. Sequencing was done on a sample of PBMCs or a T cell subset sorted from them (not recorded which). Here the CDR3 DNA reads TGTGCCAGCAGCTTCGCTACAGGGGGCACTGAAGCTTTCTTT. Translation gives CASSFATGGTEAFF.